This entry is about one TCR beta chain. This sample was included in a study of blood T cell repertoires in COVID-19. After removal of 3 bases from V and 8 bases from J, the junction contained 6 bases not matched to a gene. The CDR3 spans 14 residues. Germline loops: CDR1 GTSNPN, CDR2 SVGIG (reference sequence). This table comes from immunoSEQ multiplex PCR, and its TCRdb copy is limited to in-frame clones, with some not included. This sample has about 440,000 clones; around 88% occur once, and the top ten carry 10% to 15%. The specimen sequenced was peripheral blood. The sequence derives from a woman between 45 and 60 years old with COVID-19, enrolled during active disease. V and J are TRBV30 and TRBJ2-1, with TRBD2 matching over 11 bases. The CDR3, as DNA: TGTGCCTGGAGCACTAGCGGGGGTCCCCATGAGCAGTTCTTC. Protein sequence: CAWSTSGGPHEQFF.